What follows is one T cell receptor (beta chain) and its context. What it binds is not known. This entry is derived from a study of response to subunit inactivated influenza vaccine. TCRdb ran MiXCR on the RT-PCR reads and lists one entry per CDR3 protein. The sample lists 400,000 to 550,000 distinct CDR3 sequences, around 25% occurring once. This CDR3 has 15 amino acids. Trimming removed 6 bases from V and 5 bases from J, with 20 bases in between. Germline V gene lookup returns CDR1 SGHAT and CDR2 FQNNGV. Points from the study as a whole: Authors suggested each seasonal influenza vaccination recruits few new T cells.

The TCR was taken from a man in his forties or fifties who received an inactivated influenza vaccine. The sample was CD4+ T cells sorted from PBMCs, taken 5 days after vaccination. The rearrangement joins TRBV11-2 to TRBJ2-7; TRBD1 might be the D (6 bases). The CDR3: CASSFPSTGKDEQYF. The CDR3 DNA reads as TGTGCCAGCAGTTTCCCGTCCACAGGGAAGGACGAGCAGTACTTC. The whole variable domain, filled in from reference TRBV11-2 and TRBJ2-7, reads EAGVAQSPRYKIIEKRQSVAFWCNPISGHATLYWYQQILGQGPKLLIQFQNNGVVDDSQLPKDRFSAERLKGVDSTLKIQPAKLEDSAVYLCASSFPSTGKDEQYFGPGTRLTVT.